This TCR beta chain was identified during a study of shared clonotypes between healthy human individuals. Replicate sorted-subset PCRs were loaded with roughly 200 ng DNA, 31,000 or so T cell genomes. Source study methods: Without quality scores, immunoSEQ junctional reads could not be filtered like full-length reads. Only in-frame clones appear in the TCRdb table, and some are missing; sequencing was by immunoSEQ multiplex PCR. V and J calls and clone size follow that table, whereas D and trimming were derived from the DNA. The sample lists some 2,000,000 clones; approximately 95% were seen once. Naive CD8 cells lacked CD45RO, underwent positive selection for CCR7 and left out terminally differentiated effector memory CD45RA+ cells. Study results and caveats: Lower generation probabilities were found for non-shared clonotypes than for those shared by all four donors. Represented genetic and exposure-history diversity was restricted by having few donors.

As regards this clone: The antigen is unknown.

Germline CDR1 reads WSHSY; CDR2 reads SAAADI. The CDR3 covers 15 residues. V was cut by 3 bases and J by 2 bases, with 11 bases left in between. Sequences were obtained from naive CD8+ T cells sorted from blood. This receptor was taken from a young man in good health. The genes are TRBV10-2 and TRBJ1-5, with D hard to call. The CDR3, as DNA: TGCGCCAGCAGTGAATTTTCTTGGGGCAATCAGCCCCAGCATTTT. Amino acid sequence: CASSEFSWGNQPQHF.